The source of this TCR beta chain is a study of T cell responses to AZD1222 COVID-19 vaccine (TCRdb year 2021). Concerning the study at large: AZD1222 recipients with second doses at about 4 weeks or about 12 weeks were pooled, because spike-specific TCR depth and breadth did not differ between schedules. Trial participants were enrolled by age into subgroups of 18-55, 56-69 and 70-plus years, and about 150, 27 and 61 TCR-sequenced participants, respectively, were included in these subgroups. TCR sequencing was performed for 230 to 250 trial participants, of whom some 200 were given two doses of AZD1222 and about 25 were given two doses of MenACWY control vaccine.

Regarding this clone: This clone's antigen is unknown. No base qualities exist here, and no much larger clone lies one base off it.

The time point label corresponds to: baseline before first vaccination. Vaccinee samples were obtained from the UK trials COV001 and COV002, which included a single-blind randomized controlled phase 2/3 trial of AZD1222 (ChAdOx1 nCoV-19) in healthy adults. Trial participant PBMC samples were collected at day 0 and day 28 after the second dose for TCRbeta chain sequencing. The V and J ends are trimmed by 2 bases and 0 bases, leaving 0 bases between them. From the cysteine through the phenylalanine, the CDR3 covers 12 amino acids. Only CDR3 DNA is held: 36 bases, read in frame from base 1. Reading the germline V gene gives CDR1 SGDLS and CDR2 YYNGEE. The CDR3 regions of human TCRbeta chains were analyzed by immunosequencing. Per the source publication's procedure: Repertoire TCRs were checked for matches against a reference library of SARS-CoV-2-specific TCRs that had been generated using the MIRA antigen-specificity platform. Breadth was defined as the fraction of unique TCRs that were SARS-CoV-2-associated. Depth was defined as the fraction of total T cells that were SARS-CoV-2-associated. Using the MIRA data, each spike-specific TCR was assigned both to the spike region to which the TCR was reactive and to a CD4 or CD8 class. Log10-transformed breadth and depth values were compared by one-way ANOVA with Sidak's multiple comparisons tests. TCRdb obtained this table from immuneACCESS and retained in-frame rearrangements with V and J assigned. These tables miss some clones; where compared with another copy, unresolved V genes account for less than half of the shortfall, and the remainder is unexplained. That table is the source of V, J and clone size, and D and trimming were worked out from the DNA. The sample profile shows approximately 89,000 clones; about 88% of them were found once. The leading ten clones occupy roughly 15% of the sample.

The investigation overall reported the following: After two AZD1222 doses, both the breadth and the depth of spike-specific TCRs were significantly higher than at day 0 and than in MenACWY recipients. The vaccine-associated CD4 TCRs covered the entire spike protein, and the dominant responses fell in regions 160-218 and 743-854. Reportedly, almost half of the unique spike-specific TCRs recognized epitopes lying outside the regions that are mutated in the B.1.351 and B.1.1.7 variants. In the small 56-69-year group, the increase in depth fell short of significance, most likely because of low power. Conclusions about previously exposed vaccinees are limited, since just six or seven AZD1222 recipients were seropositive for SARS-CoV-2 at baseline. No day 14 peak-response samples were available, so repertoires were characterized only after the peak T cell response. Participants were mostly white British and included more females than males, and it was suggested by the authors that clonal diversity may have been underestimated.

The sequence joins TRBV9 to TRBJ1-3; confidence is insufficient to name the D gene. This specimen was peripheral blood, taken on day 0 of AZD1222 vaccination. The TCR sequence derives from an adult in good health. CDR3 protein: CASSVSGNTIYF. The DNA sequence is TGTGCCAGCAGCGTCTCTGGAAACACCATATATTTT.